A single sample is the source of the 24 T cell receptor beta chains below, sequenced in a study of chemoradiotherapy in HPV16-positive cancers. Assay used: immunoSEQ multiplex PCR; TCRdb lists only in-frame clones, some missing. The table lists around 30,000 clones, nearly 90% of them singletons, with 2.5% to 3.5% in the top ten. The sequenced sample was blood, obtained from a patient who underwent chemoradiotherapy. These receptor sequences come from a human donor with HPV-associated anogenital cancer.

The rearrangement uses TRBV2 and TRBJ1-1, with 9 nucleotides matching TRBD1. Germline V gene lookup returns CDR1 SNHLY and CDR2 FYNNEI. With V trimmed by 1 base and J by 5 bases, 5 bases remained unmatched. The CDR3 has 15 amino acids. CDR3 in DNA: TGTGCCAGCAGTGAAGGAGGACAGGGGCGGACTGAAGCTTTCTTT. Encoded protein: CASSEGGQGRTEAFF.

This clone came up once. This chain connects TRBV7-2 to TRBJ1-6; D is unclear. Germline lookup yields CDR1 SGHTA and CDR2 FQGNSA. The CDR3 consists of 18 residues. With 5 bases removed from V and 2 bases from J, the gap between germline ends came to 19 bases. CDR3 in amino acids: CASSHQVGPSTYNSPLHF. The CDR3 DNA sequence: TGTGCCAGCAGCCACCAGGTCGGTCCTAGCACCTATAATTCACCCCTCCACTTT.

This chain joins TRBV7-3 and TRBJ2-3; the D gene is possibly TRBD1 (6 bases). V lost 2 bases and J lost 9, with 18 bases in between. The CDR3 runs 15 residues. CDR1 SGHTA and CDR2 FQGTGA come from the germline V gene. CDR3 bases: TGTGCCAGCAGCTTAGGTTCGAACGCCCAGGGGACGCAGTATTTT. Residues: CASSLGSNAQGTQYF.

This chain joins TRBV9 and TRBJ2-7; no clear D. From germline, CDR1 is SGDLS and CDR2 YYNGEE. The CDR3 has 14 residues. The ends were cut back, 4 bases at V and 6 bases at J, with 17 bases in the middle. CDR3 DNA sequence: TGTGCCAGCAGCCCCCGGGTAGGGCTGGGCGAGCAGTACTTC. Amino acid sequence: CASSPRVGLGEQYF.

This chain joins TRBV14 and TRBJ2-2; no clear D gene. With 4 bases removed from V and 0 bases from J, the gap between germline ends came to 9 bases. The CDR3 loop spans 15 amino acids. Germline V gene lookup returns CDR1 SGHDN and CDR2 FVKESK. CDR3 loop: CASSLGGPNTGELFF. The CDR3 DNA reads as TGTGCCAGCAGCCTCGGCGGCCCGAACACCGGGGAGCTGTTTTTT.

The chain links TRBV9 to TRBJ1-2; D not resolved. In germline, CDR1 is SGDLS, CDR2 YYNGEE. V lost 2 bases to trimming and J lost 8 bases, with 10 bases between them. This CDR3 is built from 12 residues. CDR3 loop: CASSVLGNGYTF. The CDR3 nucleotides are TGTGCCAGCAGCGTTTTGGGTAACGGCTACACCTTC.

V is TRBV5-1 and J is TRBJ2-3; TRBD2 matches 7 bases. Trimming at V came to 0 bases and at J to 1 base, leaving 2 bases not matched to a gene. There are 15 residues in the CDR3. Looked up from germline, CDR1 is SGHRS and CDR2 is YFSETQ. CDR3 sequence (DNA): TGCGCCAGCAGCTTGGCCACTAGCGGCACAGATACGCAGTATTTT. The encoded protein is CASSLATSGTDTQYF. Together with reference TRBV5-1 and TRBJ2-3, the CDR3 gives the full variable domain: KAGVTQTPRYLIKTRGQQVTLSCSPISGHRSVSWYQQTPGQGLQFLFEYFSETQRNKGNFPGRFSGRQFSNSRSEMNVSTLELGDSALYLCASSLATSGTDTQYFGPGTRLTVL.

This clone is a singleton in its sample. V and J are TRBV5-4 and TRBJ2-1; D is possibly TRBD2 (5 bases). Germline-derived CDR1 and CDR2 are SGHNT and YYREEE (reference sequence). Trimming pared 2 bases from V and 0 bases from J, leaving 6 bases between. This CDR3 comprises 14 residues. As DNA, the CDR3 is TGTGCCAGCAGCTTCGGGGTCTCCTACAATGAGCAGTTCTTC. It is translated as CASSFGVSYNEQFF.

The rearrangement joins TRBV4-2 to TRBJ1-1, with a possible D match to TRBD1 (6 bases). V was pared by 0 bases and J by 4 bases, with 12 bases between. The CDR3 has 15 amino acids. From germline, CDR1 is LGHNA and CDR2 YNFKEQ. The CDR3 bases are TGTGCCAGCAGCCAAGAATGGGGGGCGAGCACTGAAGCTTTCTTT. Its translation: CASSQEWGASTEAFF.

V usage is TRBV9 and J usage is TRBJ2-5; D perhaps matches TRBD1 (6 bases). Germline V CDR1 and CDR2: SGDLS, YYNGEE. The V end was cut by 0 bases, the J end by 5 bases, with 14 bases between. The CDR3 extends over 15 amino acids. CDR3 region: CASSVATTGRETQYF. For the CDR3, the DNA is TGTGCCAGCAGCGTAGCTACAACAGGGCGGGAGACCCAGTACTTC.

J is TRBJ1-5 and V is TRBV7-2, with 8 nucleotides matching TRBD1. Trimming at V came to 4 bases and at J to 7 bases, leaving 6 bases not matched to a gene. This CDR3 has 14 amino acids. Germline-derived CDR1 and CDR2 are SGHTA and FQGNSA. This CDR3 reads CASSSRTGYQPQHF. The DNA of the CDR3 is TGTGCCAGCAGCTCCCGGACAGGGTACCAGCCCCAGCATTTT.

The CDR3 DNA follows: TGCGCCAGCAGCTTGGCGGCAGGGGTCAATAGAGCTGGGGCCAACGTCCTGACTTTC. Amino acids: CASSLAAGVNRAGANVLTF. The genes are TRBV5-1 and TRBJ2-6; D is possibly TRBD1 (6 bases). The germline V gene has CDR1 SGHRS and CDR2 YFSETQ. Trimming removed 0 bases from V and 2 bases from J, with 18 bases in between. The CDR3 covers 19 residues.

This chain uses TRBV18 with TRBJ1-1; 7 bases agree with TRBD1. The germline V gene encodes CDR1 KGHSH and CDR2 LQKENI. J gave up 5 bases and V 5 bases, and 8 bases lay outside the gene matches. The CDR3 contains 14 residues. The CDR3 is CASSAQGGETEAFF. CDR3 nucleotides: TGTGCCAGCTCAGCCCAGGGGGGGGAGACTGAAGCTTTCTTT.

The CDR3 region is CASSDTSTGELFF. DNA for the CDR3: TGTGCCAGCAGTGATACTTCCACCGGGGAGCTGTTTTTT. The chain links TRBV6-4 to TRBJ2-2; the D is unclear. V was trimmed by 3 bases and J by 4 bases, leaving 6 bases between them. The CDR3 spans 13 residues. Per the germline V gene, CDR1 is MRHNA and CDR2 is SNTAGT.

The chain is built from TRBV5-5 and TRBJ2-7; D ambiguous. The CDR3 consists of 15 residues. Trimming removed 0 bases at V and 2 bases at J, with 12 bases between. Germline CDR1 SGHKS, CDR2 YYEKEE (reference sequence). CDR3 loop: CASSLESARAYEQYF. CDR3 DNA: TGTGCCAGCAGCTTGGAGTCAGCTCGAGCCTACGAGCAGTACTTC.

This chain uses TRBV4-3 with TRBJ2-1; 9 bases align to TRBD1. The V segment lost 1 base and the J segment 4 bases; nucleotides outside the gene matches: 2. The CDR3 covers 15 residues. The germline CDR1 and CDR2 sequences are LGHNA and YSLEER. CDR3 sequence: CASSQVGTGYNEQFF. CDR3 DNA: TGCGCCAGCAGCCAAGTCGGGACAGGGTACAATGAGCAGTTCTTC.

This chain joins TRBV2 and TRBJ2-1, with D possibly being TRBD1 (6 bases). Germline CDR1 SNHLY, CDR2 FYNNEI. This CDR3 region has 14 residues. Trimming left V 6 bases short and J 3 bases short, with 12 bases between. This chain's CDR3 is CASSPDRSYNEQFF. Here the CDR3 DNA reads TGTGCCAGCAGCCCGGACAGAAGCTACAATGAGCAGTTCTTC.

This clone was observed a single time. The chain joins TRBV5-1 to TRBJ2-3, with 8 positions matching TRBD1. Germline CDR1 SGHRS, CDR2 YFSETQ. CDR3 length: 16 residues. Unmatched junction bases numbered 7, after V lost 2 bases and J lost 2 bases. CDR3 sequence: CASSLGQGLTTDTQYF. Here the CDR3 DNA reads TGCGCCAGCAGCTTAGGACAGGGTTTGACCACAGATACGCAGTATTTT.

The chain combines TRBV5-8 with TRBJ1-1; D not certain. Germline V gives CDR1 SGHTS, CDR2 YDEGEE. The length of the CDR3 is 12 residues. Trimming cost V 0 bases and J 5 bases, with 5 bases left between them. The DNA for the CDR3 is TGTGCCAGCAGCTTGGTGGAGACTGAAGCTTTCTTT. This sequence encodes CASSLVETEAFF.

On this clone itself: Other DNA sequences of this sample code for an identical CDR3. The chain joins TRBV9 to TRBJ2-7, with D possibly being TRBD2 (5 bases). Germline V lookup: CDR1 SGDLS, CDR2 YYNGEE. The germline V and J ends were trimmed by 1 base and 2 bases, with 16 bases remaining between them. CDR3 length equals 16 residues. CDR3 DNA sequence: TGTGCCAGCAGCGTAACAGCGGAAACTTCCACCTACGAGCAGTACTTC. This translates into CASSVTAETSTYEQYF.

This chain joins TRBV7-9 and TRBJ1-1; no clear D gene. CDR3 length: 15 amino acids. Trimming took off 5 bases at V and 1 base at J, with 14 bases between the two ends. Germline V gene lookup returns CDR1 SEHNR and CDR2 FQNEAQ (reference sequence). DNA of the CDR3: TGTGCCAGCAGCCCCCGAGGGCCAGCGAACACTGAAGCTTTCTTT. It specifies CASSPRGPANTEAFF.

Only one count was recorded for this clone. The V gene is TRBV2, the J gene TRBJ2-3, with TRBD2 matching over 10 bases. CDR3 length: 15 residues. V dropped 4 bases and J dropped 6; count of bases not matched to a gene: 7. Looked up from germline, CDR1 is SNHLY and CDR2 is FYNNEI. CDR3 amino acids: CASSVVAGGGDTQYF. In DNA form, the CDR3 reads TGTGCCAGCAGTGTGGTAGCGGGGGGAGGGGATACGCAGTATTTT.

This clone was observed a few times. The CDR3 nucleotides are TGTGCCAGCAGCTTATATGAAGCGGGAGTCGCGACCGGGGAGCTGTTTTTT. This translates into CASSLYEAGVATGELFF. The gene calls are TRBV7-9 and TRBJ2-2; 8 nucleotides align to TRBD2. Trimming at V came to 2 bases and at J to 5 bases, leaving 10 bases not matched to a gene. The CDR3 sequence is 17 residues long. Per the germline V gene, CDR1 is SEHNR and CDR2 is FQNEAQ (reference sequence).

This sequence joins TRBV11-1 and TRBJ1-4; no reliable D call. The CDR3 consists of 10 residues. V lost 5 bases and J 10 bases, leaving 5 bases between the germline ends. Looked up from germline, CDR1 is SGHAT and CDR2 is FQDESV (reference sequence). The CDR3 DNA reads TGTGCCAGCAGCCCCCCAAAACTGTTTTTT. It codes for CASSPPKLFF. The full variable domain, with the rest looked up from reference TRBV11-1 and TRBJ1-4, is EAEVAQSPRYKITEKSQAVAFWCDPISGHATLYWYRQILGQGPELLVQFQDESVVDDSQLPKDRFSAERLKGVDSTLKIQPAELGDSAMYLCASSPPKLFFGSGTQLSVL.